These 9 T cell receptor beta chains were all obtained from the same sample, sequenced in a study of technical replicates of blood from a few donors. Measured with immunoSEQ multiplex PCR; TCRdb has only the in-frame clones, and not every one. In the table there are about 64,000 clones, approximately 86% of which are singletons. The sample taken for sequencing was PBMCs. Receptors originate from a human donor in good health. Some clones in this sample may be carry-over from other donors' samples.

As DNA, the CDR3 is TGTGCCAGCAGCTTTTATCCAGGGTGGGAGACCCAGTACTTC. It codes for CASSFYPGWETQYF. V usage is TRBV7-3 and J usage is TRBJ2-5, with D tentatively TRBD1 (5 bases). CDR3 size: 14 residues. V was shortened by 3 bases and J by 5 bases, with 13 bases between the two germline ends. Germline CDR1 SGHTA, CDR2 FQGTGA.

This clone was picked up one time. V gene TRBV9 combines with J gene TRBJ2-3; D may be TRBD2 (6 bases). The CDR3 is made up of 14 amino acids. Trimming removed 4 bases from V and 4 bases from J, with 13 bases in between. In germline, CDR1 is SGDLS, CDR2 YYNGEE. CDR3 in DNA: TGTGCCAGCAGCCCGTCGTCTAGCGCAGATACGCAGTATTTT. Its protein is CASSPSSSADTQYF.

The V call is TRBV5-4, the J call TRBJ1-3; 9 bases map to TRBD1. The V segment lost 2 bases and the J segment 0 bases; nucleotides outside the gene matches: 9. The CDR3 extends over 18 amino acids. CDR1 and CDR2 (germline): SGHNT, YYREEE (reference sequence). Here the CDR3 reads CASSFSGTGSVSGNTIYF. The CDR3 DNA reads as TGTGCCAGCAGCTTTTCCGGGACAGGGAGTGTCTCTGGAAACACCATATATTTT.

This CDR3 is CASGLVPPSGGHYF. The CDR3 nucleotides read TGTGCTAGTGGTTTGGTACCGCCTAGCGGGGGGCACTACTTC. V is TRBV12-5 and J is TRBJ2-5, with 11 bases lining up with TRBD2. The CDR3 runs to 14 residues. From germline, CDR1 is LGHNT and CDR2 FRNRAP. Trimming cost V 0 bases and J 14 bases; bases outside gene matches: 8.

J is TRBJ1-6 and V is TRBV6-1; the D gene is possibly TRBD1 (5 bases). Germline V gives CDR1 MNHNS, CDR2 SASEGT. Deletions cut 2 bases from V and 6 bases from J, with 8 bases between. The length of the CDR3 is 14 residues. In nucleotides, the CDR3 is TGTGCCAGCAGTGAACTGGACATTAATTCACCCCTCCACTTT. Protein sequence: CASSELDINSPLHF.

J is TRBJ1-3 and V is TRBV6-5; D may be TRBD1 (5 bases). The CDR3 covers 14 residues. V was cut by 5 bases and J by 3 bases, with 11 bases left in between. Germline loops: CDR1 MNHEY, CDR2 SVGAGI. CDR3 sequence (DNA): TGTGCCAGCAGTCAGGGCGCCGGTGGAAACACCATATATTTT. This gives the protein CASSQGAGGNTIYF.

This chain links TRBV11-2 with TRBJ1-1; D unclear. Germline assignment: CDR1 SGHAT and CDR2 FQNNGV. The CDR3 is made up of 13 amino acids. V lost 7 bases and J 2 bases, leaving 11 bases between the germline ends. CDR3 amino acids: CASNSGLNTEAFF. As DNA, the CDR3 is TGTGCCAGCAACTCAGGACTCAACACTGAAGCTTTCTTT.

This clone was detected only once. This rearrangement joins TRBV4-3 to TRBJ2-3; D might be TRBD1 (6 bases). The germline V and J ends were trimmed by 0 bases and 3 bases, with 25 bases remaining between them. CDR3 size: 20 residues. Germline CDR1 LGHNA, CDR2 YSLEER. CDR3 loop: CASSQDRRQVGGGTTDTQYF. The CDR3 bases are TGCGCCAGCAGCCAAGATCGAAGACAGGTTGGGGGTGGGACGACAGATACGCAGTATTTT.

For the CDR3, the DNA is TGCGCCAGCAGCCCCCGTCCCGGACAGGGGACCGAGCAGTACTTC. Translating gives CASSPRPGQGTEQYF. V gene TRBV5-1 combines with J gene TRBJ2-7, with 9 bases identical to TRBD1. CDR1 and CDR2 from the germline V gene are SGHRS and YFSETQ. The V segment lost 4 bases and the J segment 6 bases; nucleotides outside the gene matches: 11. This CDR3 region has 15 residues.